This T cell receptor (beta chain) stems from a study of blood T cell repertoires in COVID-19. In its sample, this clone was seen once. Original methodology: Nucleated cell number was recorded as an estimate derived from reference gene primer amplification. Sequencing was performed with immunoSEQ multiplex PCR; in TCRdb, only in-frame clones are kept and a portion is missing. V and J calls plus clone size are reproduced from that table; the DNA served to infer D and trimming. Among a few hundred thousand clones listed, about 86% were seen once. The CDR3 runs 16 residues. In germline, CDR1 is SGHRS, CDR2 YFSETQ. J lost 4 bases, V lost 0 bases, and 6 bases had no gene match. Participant age was roughly 18 to 89 years, and participants resided in approximately 24 US areas. The study assigned cohorts using participant-reported clinical history. Recovered Cohort 3 donors showed two negative PCRs, clearance, or symptom resolution.

The specimen was PBMCs or T cells enriched from blood (not recorded which). V and J are TRBV5-1 and TRBJ2-1; 8 bases agree with TRBD1. This sequence was found in a woman in her 50s who had recovered from COVID-19. The DNA of the CDR3 is TGCGCCAGCAGCTTGGAAGCAGGGGGCCCTTACAATGAGCAGTTCTTC. Protein sequence: CASSLEAGGPYNEQFF.